This T cell receptor beta chain derives from a study of T-cell memory formation after mild COVID-19. TCRdb called the 5' RACE reads again in MiXCR, with one record for every CDR3 protein. The sample lists around 470,000 distinct CDR3 sequences, 15% to 25% occurring once. This clonotype was seen more than once but under ten times. The germline V gene has CDR1 MRHNA and CDR2 SNTAGT. The CDR3 totals 12 residues. Trimming stripped 6 bases from V and 12 bases from J, with 16 bases between. Input material: PBMCs or a T cell subset sorted from them (not recorded which). The chain employs TRBV6-4 and TRBJ2-3, with D perhaps matching TRBD1 or TRBD2 (5 bases each). The source of this sequence is an adult woman who had mild COVID-19 (a few samples of this study predate the infection). Cell type and time point are not known. The DNA for the CDR3 is TGTGCCAGCAGCGGAGGTCAGGGCTTTCAGTATTTT. Protein sequence: CASSGGQGFQYF.